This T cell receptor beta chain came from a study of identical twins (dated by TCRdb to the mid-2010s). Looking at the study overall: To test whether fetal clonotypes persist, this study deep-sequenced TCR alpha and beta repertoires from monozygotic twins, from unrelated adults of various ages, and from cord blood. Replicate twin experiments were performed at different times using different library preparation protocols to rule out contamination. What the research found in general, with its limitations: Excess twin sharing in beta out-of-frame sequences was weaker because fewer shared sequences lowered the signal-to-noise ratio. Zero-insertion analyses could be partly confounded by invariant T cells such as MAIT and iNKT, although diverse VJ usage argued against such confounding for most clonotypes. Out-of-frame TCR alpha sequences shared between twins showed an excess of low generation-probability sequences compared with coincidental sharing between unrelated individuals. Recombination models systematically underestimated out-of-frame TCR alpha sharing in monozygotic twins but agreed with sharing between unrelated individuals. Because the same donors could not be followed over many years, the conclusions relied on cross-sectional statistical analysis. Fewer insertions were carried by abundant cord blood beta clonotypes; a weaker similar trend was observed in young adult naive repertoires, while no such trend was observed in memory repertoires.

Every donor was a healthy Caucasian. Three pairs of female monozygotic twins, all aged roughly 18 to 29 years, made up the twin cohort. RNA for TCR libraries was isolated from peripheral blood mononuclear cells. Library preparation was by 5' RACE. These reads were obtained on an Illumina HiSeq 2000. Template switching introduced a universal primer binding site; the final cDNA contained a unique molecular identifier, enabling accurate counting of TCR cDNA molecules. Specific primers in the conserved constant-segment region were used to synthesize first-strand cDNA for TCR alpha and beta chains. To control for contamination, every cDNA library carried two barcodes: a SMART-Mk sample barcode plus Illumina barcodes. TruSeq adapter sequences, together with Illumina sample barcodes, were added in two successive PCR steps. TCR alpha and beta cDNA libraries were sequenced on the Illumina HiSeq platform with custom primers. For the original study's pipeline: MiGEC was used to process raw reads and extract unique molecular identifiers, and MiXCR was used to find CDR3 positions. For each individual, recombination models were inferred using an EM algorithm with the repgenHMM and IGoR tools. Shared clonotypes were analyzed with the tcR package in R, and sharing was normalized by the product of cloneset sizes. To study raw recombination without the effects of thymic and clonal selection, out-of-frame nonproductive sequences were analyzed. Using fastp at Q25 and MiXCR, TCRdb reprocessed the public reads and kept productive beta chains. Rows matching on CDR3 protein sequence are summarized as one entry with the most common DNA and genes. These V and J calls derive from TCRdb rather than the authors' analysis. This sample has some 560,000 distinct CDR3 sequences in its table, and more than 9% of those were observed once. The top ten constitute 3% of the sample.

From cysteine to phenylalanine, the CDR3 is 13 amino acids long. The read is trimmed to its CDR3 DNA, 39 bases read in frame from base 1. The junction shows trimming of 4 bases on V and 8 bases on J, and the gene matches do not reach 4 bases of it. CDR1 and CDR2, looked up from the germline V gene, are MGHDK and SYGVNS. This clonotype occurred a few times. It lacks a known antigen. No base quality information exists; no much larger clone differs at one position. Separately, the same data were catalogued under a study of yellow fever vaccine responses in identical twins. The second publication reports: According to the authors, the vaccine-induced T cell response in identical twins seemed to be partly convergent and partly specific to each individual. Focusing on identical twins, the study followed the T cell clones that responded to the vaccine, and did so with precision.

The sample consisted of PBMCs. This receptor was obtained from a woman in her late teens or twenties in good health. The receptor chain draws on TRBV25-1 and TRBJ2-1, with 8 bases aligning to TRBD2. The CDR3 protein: CASSVERGYEQFF. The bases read TGTGCCAGCAGTGTGGAGCGGGGGTATGAGCAGTTCTTC.